These T cell receptor beta chains were read from a single sample in a study of graft-versus-host responses after intestinal transplantation. Some clones are missing from TCRdb's copy, which holds only in-frame ones; the method was immunoSEQ multiplex PCR. The sample contains around 20,000 clones, 85% to 95% of which appear only once. The specimen was PBMCs, collected about 260 days after intestinal transplant. The receptor set was obtained from a human patient who received an intestinal transplant, so some T cells may come from the graft donor. CDR3s include the opening cysteine and the closing phenylalanine or tryptophan. Fields, in order: V gene, D gene, clone size, J gene, CDR3 DNA, CDR3 protein. The D gene is left open where the match is weak. Clone size is shown for a subset of rows, as once, few, many or a class of expanded clone.

TRBV7-9	NA	NA	TRBJ2-7	TGTGCCAGCAGCTTGTGGGCTTCAGGGGAGGGGGAGCAGTACTTC	CASSLWASGEGEQYF
TRBV5-1	NA	NA	TRBJ2-7	TGCGCCAGCAGCTTAAGCGGGACACCTACCTACGAGCAGTACTTC	CASSLSGTPTYEQYF
TRBV2	NA	NA	TRBJ2-7	TGTGCCAGCAGGAAATCGGGAACTAACCCCTACGAGCAGTACTTC	CASRKSGTNPYEQYF
TRBV14	NA	NA	TRBJ1-3	TGTGCCAGCAGCCAAGCTGGAAACACCATATATTTT	CASSQAGNTIYF
TRBV29-1	NA	NA	TRBJ2-1	TGCAGCGTTGGGGACTCGTTCAATGAGCAGTTCTTC	CSVGDSFNEQFF
TRBV27	NA	NA	TRBJ1-2	TGTGCCAGCAGTCCAAGCCCTTCCTATGGCTACACCTTC	CASSPSPSYGYTF
TRBV4-2	NA	NA	TRBJ2-5	TGTGCCAGCAGCGTCGGGAGAGTACAAGAGACCCAGTACTTC	CASSVGRVQETQYF
TRBV5-1	NA	NA	TRBJ1-2	TGCGCCAGCAGCTTGACGGGAATTGGCTATGGCTACACCTTC	CASSLTGIGYGYTF
TRBV18	NA	once	TRBJ1-1	TGTGCCAGCTCACCACCCCTAGAGACAGGTTTCATGAACACTGAAGCTTTCTTT	CASSPPLETGFMNTEAFF
TRBV7-2	NA	once	TRBJ2-3	TGTGCCAGCAGCCTACTTGGCAGGGGCAGCACAGATACGCAGTATTTT	CASSLLGRGSTDTQYF
TRBV7-9	NA	NA	TRBJ2-3	TGTGCCAGCAGCTTAGTACAGCGGGTAAGCACAGATACGCAGTATTTT	CASSLVQRVSTDTQYF
TRBV6-5	NA	NA	TRBJ2-7	TGTGCCAGCAGGCCCCTTTCCTACGAGCAGTACTTC	CASRPLSYEQYF
TRBV18	NA	once	TRBJ2-5	TGTGCCAGCTCACCAGGGTTGGAAGAGACCCAGTACTTC	CASSPGLEETQYF
TRBV9	TRBD2	NA	TRBJ2-7	TGTGCCAGCAGCGCCGGGACTAGCGGGATCCACGAGCAGTACTTC	CASSAGTSGIHEQYF
TRBV18	NA	NA	TRBJ2-1	TGTGCCAGCTCACTCGCTGGGACTGCGGTTTACAATGAGCAGTTCTTC	CASSLAGTAVYNEQFF